One sample yielded the 8 T cell receptor beta chains listed below, sequenced in a study of shared clonotypes between healthy human individuals. Measured with immunoSEQ multiplex PCR; TCRdb has only the in-frame clones, and not every one. In the table there are roughly 1,500,000 clones, nearly 99% of which are singletons. The sample taken for sequencing was naive CD4+ T cells sorted from blood. Subset noted: CD45RA+ positively selected. The receptors shown here come from a man aged 25 to 40 in good health.

The chain joins TRBV28 to TRBJ1-3; maybe TRBD1 (6 bases). The V end lost 3 bases, the J end lost 0 bases, and 15 bases lay between the germline ends. CDR3 size: 17 residues. Per germline, CDR1 MDHEN and CDR2 SYDVKM. The CDR3: CASSLLFDRSSGNTIYF. Written as DNA, the CDR3 is TGTGCCAGCAGTTTGCTCTTCGACAGGAGCTCTGGAAACACCATATATTTT.

This clone is a singleton in its sample. This chain uses TRBV7-6 with TRBJ2-1; 7 nucleotides align to TRBD2. This CDR3 is 17 amino acids long. Trimming took 0 bases from V and 5 from J; bases not matched to a gene: 10. Germline CDR1 and CDR2: SGHVS and FNYEAQ. DNA of the CDR3: TGTGCCAGCAGCTTAGCGAGCTCAGGGAGGGTACACAATGAGCAGTTCTTC. It codes for CASSLASSGRVHNEQFF.

The chain recombines TRBV4-3 with TRBJ1-2; D not resolved. CDR1 and CDR2 from the germline V gene are LGHNA and YSLEER. The V gene lost 1 base and the J gene lost 4 bases, with 7 bases spanning the gap. The length of the CDR3 is 13 residues. The CDR3 spells CASSQAPGYGYTF. The CDR3 nucleotides are TGCGCCAGCAGCCAAGCCCCAGGCTATGGCTACACCTTC.

On this clone itself: The sample has other DNA sequences that encode this CDR3 too. This chain joins TRBV18 and TRBJ1-1; D gene uncertain. The CDR3 spans 13 residues. Germline CDR1 KGHSH, CDR2 LQKENI. Trimming pared 1 base from V and 2 bases from J, leaving 5 bases between. The CDR3, as DNA: TGTGCCAGCTCACCACGGCCTAACACTGAAGCTTTCTTT. Translating gives CASSPRPNTEAFF.

This clone has just one count. The chain has TRBV2 and TRBJ2-7; the D call may be TRBD1 or TRBD2 (5 bases each). Trimming removed 4 bases from V and 4 bases from J, with 14 bases in between. Germline CDR1 reads SNHLY; CDR2 reads FYNNEI. This CDR3 is built from 14 residues. The CDR3 sequence: CASSAQGPSYEQYF. CDR3 bases: TGTGCCAGCAGTGCTCAGGGACCGTCTTACGAGCAGTACTTC.

This clone came up once. This chain joins TRBV7-8 and TRBJ2-7; 10 bases fit TRBD1. V was pared by 4 bases and J by 3 bases, with 3 bases of the junction left unmatched. In germline, CDR1 is SGHVS, CDR2 FQNEAQ. The CDR3 is 14 amino acids. The CDR3 nucleotides read TGTGCCAGCAGCTGGGACAGGGGTAGCTACGAGCAGTACTTC. As protein: CASSWDRGSYEQYF.

The DNA of the CDR3 is TGCGCCAGCAGTGAGTCAAGGACAGGGGTTGATGAGCAGTTCTTC. Translation gives CASSESRTGVDEQFF. The chain employs TRBV10-1 and TRBJ2-1; 9 nucleotides agree with TRBD1. Germline V gene data show CDR1 as WNHNN and CDR2 as SYGVQD (reference sequence). This CDR3 contains 15 residues. Trimming removed 0 bases from V and 8 bases from J; junction bases left unmatched: 5.

The V gene is TRBV5-1, the J gene TRBJ2-5; 7 bases fit TRBD1. This CDR3 is 15 amino acids long. Germline CDR1 is SGHRS and CDR2 is YFSETQ. V lost 4 bases, J lost 2 bases, and 8 bases stayed unmatched. The CDR3 loop reads CASSPGGRSQETQYF. The CDR3 DNA reads as TGCGCCAGCAGCCCAGGGGGTAGGTCTCAAGAGACCCAGTACTTC.